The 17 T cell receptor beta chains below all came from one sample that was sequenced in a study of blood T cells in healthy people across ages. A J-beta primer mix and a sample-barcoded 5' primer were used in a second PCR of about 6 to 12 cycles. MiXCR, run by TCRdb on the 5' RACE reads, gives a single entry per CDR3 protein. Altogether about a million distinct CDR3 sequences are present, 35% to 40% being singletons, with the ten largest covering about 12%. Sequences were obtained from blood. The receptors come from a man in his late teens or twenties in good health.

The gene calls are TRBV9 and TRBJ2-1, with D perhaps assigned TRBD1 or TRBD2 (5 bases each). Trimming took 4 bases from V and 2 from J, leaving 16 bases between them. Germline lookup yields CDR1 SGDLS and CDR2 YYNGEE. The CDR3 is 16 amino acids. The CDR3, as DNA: TGTGCCAGCAGCCTGGGACCACCAGTTGCCTACAATGAGCAGTTCTTC. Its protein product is CASSLGPPVAYNEQFF. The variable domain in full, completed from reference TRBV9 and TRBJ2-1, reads DSGVTQTPKHLITATGQRVTLRCSPRSGDLSVYWYQQSLDQGLQFLIQYYNGEERAKGNILERFSAQQFPDLHSELNLSSLELGDSALYFCASSLGPPVAYNEQFFGPGTRLTVL.

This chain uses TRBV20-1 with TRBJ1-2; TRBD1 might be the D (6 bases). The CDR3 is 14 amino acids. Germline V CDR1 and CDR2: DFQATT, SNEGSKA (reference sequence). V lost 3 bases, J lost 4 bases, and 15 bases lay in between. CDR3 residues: CSASRGRGGYGYTF. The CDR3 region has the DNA TGCAGTGCTAGTAGGGGCCGAGGGGGCTATGGCTACACCTTC.

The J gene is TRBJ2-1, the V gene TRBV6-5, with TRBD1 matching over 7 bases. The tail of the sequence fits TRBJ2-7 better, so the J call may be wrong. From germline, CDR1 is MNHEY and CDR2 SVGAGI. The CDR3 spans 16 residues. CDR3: CASSYRDSGTYNEQYF. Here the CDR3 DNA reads TGTGCCAGCAGTTACAGGGACAGTGGCACCTACAATGAGCAGTACTTC.

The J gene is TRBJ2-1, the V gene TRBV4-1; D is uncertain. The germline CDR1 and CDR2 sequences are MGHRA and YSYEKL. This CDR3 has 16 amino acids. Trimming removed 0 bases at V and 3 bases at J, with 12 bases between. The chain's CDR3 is CASSQEPADSYNEQFF. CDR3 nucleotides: TGCGCCAGCAGCCAAGAGCCGGCGGATAGCTACAATGAGCAGTTCTTC.

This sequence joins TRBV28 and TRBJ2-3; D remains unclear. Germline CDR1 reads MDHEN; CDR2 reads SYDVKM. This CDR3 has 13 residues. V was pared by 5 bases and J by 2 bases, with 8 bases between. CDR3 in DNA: TGTGCCAGCAGTAGTTGGGCCACAGATACGCAGTATTTT. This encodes CASSSWATDTQYF.

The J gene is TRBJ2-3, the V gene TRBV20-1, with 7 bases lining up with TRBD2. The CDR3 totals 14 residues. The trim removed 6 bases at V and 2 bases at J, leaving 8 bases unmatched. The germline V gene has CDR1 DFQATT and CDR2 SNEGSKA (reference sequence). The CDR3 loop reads CSAVRLAPTDTQYF. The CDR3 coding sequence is TGCAGTGCCGTACGACTAGCACCCACAGATACGCAGTATTTT.

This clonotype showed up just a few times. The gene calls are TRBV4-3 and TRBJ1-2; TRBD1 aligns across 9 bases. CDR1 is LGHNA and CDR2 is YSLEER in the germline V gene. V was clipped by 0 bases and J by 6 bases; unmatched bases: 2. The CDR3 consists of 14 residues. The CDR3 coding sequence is TGCGCCAGCAGCCAAGAAGGGACAGGGAATGGCTACACCTTC. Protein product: CASSQEGTGNGYTF.

This chain's CDR3 is CASSDSESRTDTQYF. DNA of the CDR3: TGTGCCAGCAGTGACTCGGAAAGTCGGACAGATACGCAGTATTTT. The chain is built from TRBV6-4 and TRBJ2-3; D gene uncertain. Germline CDR1 is MRHNA and CDR2 is SNTAGT. Trimming cost V 0 bases and J 3 bases, with 10 bases left between them. The CDR3 sequence is 15 residues long.

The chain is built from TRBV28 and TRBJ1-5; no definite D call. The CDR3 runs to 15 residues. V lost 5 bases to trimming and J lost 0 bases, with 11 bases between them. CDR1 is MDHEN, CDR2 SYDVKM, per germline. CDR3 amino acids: CASSTPTLSNQPQHF. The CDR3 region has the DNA TGTGCCAGCAGTACCCCCACCCTTAGCAATCAGCCCCAGCATTTT.

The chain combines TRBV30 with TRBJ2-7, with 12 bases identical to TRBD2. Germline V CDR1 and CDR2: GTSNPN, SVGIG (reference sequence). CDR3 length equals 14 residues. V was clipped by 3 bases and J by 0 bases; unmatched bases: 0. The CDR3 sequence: CAWRGLAGSYEQYF. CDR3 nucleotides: TGTGCCTGGAGGGGACTAGCGGGCTCCTACGAGCAGTACTTC. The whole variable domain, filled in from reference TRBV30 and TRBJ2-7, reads SQTIHQWPATLVQPVGSPLSLECTVEGTSNPNLYWYRQAAGRGLQLLFYSVGIGQISSEVPQNLSASRPQDRQFILSSKKLLLSDSGFYLCAWRGLAGSYEQYFGPGTRLTVT.

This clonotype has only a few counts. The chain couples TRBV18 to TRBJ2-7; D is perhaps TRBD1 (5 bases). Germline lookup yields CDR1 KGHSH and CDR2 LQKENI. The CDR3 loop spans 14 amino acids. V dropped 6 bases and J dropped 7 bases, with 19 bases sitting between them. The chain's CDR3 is CASSQQGLGNEQYF. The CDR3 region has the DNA TGTGCCAGCTCTCAGCAGGGTCTGGGCAATGAGCAGTACTTC.

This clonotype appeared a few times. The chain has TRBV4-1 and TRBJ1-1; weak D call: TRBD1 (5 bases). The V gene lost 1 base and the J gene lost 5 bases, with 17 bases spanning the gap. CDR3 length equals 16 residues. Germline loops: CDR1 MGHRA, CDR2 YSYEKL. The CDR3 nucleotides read TGCGCCAGCAGCCAAGCCCCTAGGGGAGGGGAAACTGAAGCTTTCTTT. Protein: CASSQAPRGGETEAFF.

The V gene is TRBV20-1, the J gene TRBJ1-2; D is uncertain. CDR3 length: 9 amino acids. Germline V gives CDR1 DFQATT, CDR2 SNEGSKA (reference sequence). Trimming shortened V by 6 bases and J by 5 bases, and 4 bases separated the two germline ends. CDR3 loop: CSAQYGYTF. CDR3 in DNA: TGCAGTGCACAGTATGGCTACACCTTC.

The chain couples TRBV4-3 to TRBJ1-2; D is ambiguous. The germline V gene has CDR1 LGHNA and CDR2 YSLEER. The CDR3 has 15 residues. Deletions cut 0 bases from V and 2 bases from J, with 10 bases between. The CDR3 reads CASSQDLAENYGYTF. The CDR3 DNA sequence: TGCGCCAGCAGCCAAGATCTCGCGGAGAACTATGGCTACACCTTC.

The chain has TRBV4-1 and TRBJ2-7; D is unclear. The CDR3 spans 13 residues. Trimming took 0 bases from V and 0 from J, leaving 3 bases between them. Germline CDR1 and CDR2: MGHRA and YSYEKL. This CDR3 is CASSQEGSYEQYF. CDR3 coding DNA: TGCGCCAGCAGCCAAGAGGGCTCCTACGAGCAGTACTTC.

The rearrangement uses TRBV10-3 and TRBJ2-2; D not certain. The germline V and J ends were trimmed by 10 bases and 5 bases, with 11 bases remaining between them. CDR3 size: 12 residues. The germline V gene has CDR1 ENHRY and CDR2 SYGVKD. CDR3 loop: CATLPGTGELFF. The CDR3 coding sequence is TGTGCCACGCTGCCTGGTACCGGGGAGCTGTTTTTT.

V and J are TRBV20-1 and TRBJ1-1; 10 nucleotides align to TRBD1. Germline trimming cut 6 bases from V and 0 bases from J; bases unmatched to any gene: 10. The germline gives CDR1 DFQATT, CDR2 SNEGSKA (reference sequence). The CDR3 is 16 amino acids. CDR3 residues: CSARQGAPTLNTEAFF. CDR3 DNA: TGCAGTGCAAGACAGGGGGCCCCAACTTTGAACACTGAAGCTTTCTTT.